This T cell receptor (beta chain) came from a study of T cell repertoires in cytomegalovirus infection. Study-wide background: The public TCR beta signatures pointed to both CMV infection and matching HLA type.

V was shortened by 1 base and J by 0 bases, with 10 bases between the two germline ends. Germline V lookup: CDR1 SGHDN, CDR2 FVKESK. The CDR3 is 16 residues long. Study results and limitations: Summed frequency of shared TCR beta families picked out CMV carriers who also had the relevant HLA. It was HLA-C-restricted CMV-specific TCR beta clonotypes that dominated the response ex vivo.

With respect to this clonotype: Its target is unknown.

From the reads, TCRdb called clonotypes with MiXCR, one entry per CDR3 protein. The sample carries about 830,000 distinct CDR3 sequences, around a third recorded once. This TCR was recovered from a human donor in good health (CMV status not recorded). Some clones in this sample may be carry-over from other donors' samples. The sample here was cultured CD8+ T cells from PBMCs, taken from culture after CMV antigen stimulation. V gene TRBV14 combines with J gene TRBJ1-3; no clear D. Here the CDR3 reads CASSQGYPGSGNTIYF. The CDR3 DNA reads TGTGCCAGCAGCCAAGGATACCCTGGCTCTGGAAACACCATATATTTT.